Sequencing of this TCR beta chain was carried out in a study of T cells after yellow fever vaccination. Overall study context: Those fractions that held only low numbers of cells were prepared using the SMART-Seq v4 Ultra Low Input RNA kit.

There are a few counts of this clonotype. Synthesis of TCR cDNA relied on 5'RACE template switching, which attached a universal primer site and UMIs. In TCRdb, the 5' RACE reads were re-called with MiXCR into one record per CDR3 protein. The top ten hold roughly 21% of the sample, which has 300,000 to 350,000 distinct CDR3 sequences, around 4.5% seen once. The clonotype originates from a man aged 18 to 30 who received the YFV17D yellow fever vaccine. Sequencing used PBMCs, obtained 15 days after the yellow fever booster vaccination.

The CDR3 DNA sequence: TGTGCCAGCAGCGTCTATTTATGGAATCGGGGCTACACCTTC. Protein product: CASSVYLWNRGYTF. J is TRBJ1-2 and V is TRBV9; D call uncertain. V dropped 2 bases and J dropped 8 bases, with 16 bases sitting between them. CDR3 length: 14 residues. The germline V gene encodes CDR1 SGDLS and CDR2 YYNGEE.